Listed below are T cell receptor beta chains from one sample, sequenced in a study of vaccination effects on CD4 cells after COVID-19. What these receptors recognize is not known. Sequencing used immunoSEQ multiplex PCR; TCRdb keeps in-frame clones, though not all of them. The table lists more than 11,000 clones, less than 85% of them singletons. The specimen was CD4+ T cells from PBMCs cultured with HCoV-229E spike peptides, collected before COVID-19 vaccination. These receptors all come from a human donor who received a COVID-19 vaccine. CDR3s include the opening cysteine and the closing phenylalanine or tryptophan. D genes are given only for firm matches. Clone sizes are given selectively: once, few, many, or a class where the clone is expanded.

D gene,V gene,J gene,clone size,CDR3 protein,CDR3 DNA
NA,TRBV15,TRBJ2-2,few,CATSREWLVGNTGELFF,TGTGCCACCAGCAGAGAGTGGTTAGTCGGGAACACCGGGGAGCTGTTTTTT
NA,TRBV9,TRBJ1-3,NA,CASSRGDTIYF,TGTGCCAGCAGCCGTGGGGACACCATATATTTT
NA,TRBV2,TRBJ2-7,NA,CASSAFNEQYF,TGTGCCAGCAGTGCTTTCAACGAGCAGTACTTC
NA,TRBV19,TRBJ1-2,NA,CASSIDRLYGYTF,TGTGCCAGTAGTATTGACCGACTCTATGGCTACACCTTC
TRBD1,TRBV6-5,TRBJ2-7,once,CASRTGGSYEQYF,TGTGCCAGCCGGACAGGGGGGTCCTACGAGCAGTACTTC
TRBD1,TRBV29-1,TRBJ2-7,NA,CSVEGLDRGLHEQYF,TGCAGCGTTGAAGGGCTCGACAGGGGTCTCCACGAGCAGTACTTC
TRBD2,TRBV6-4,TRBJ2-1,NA,CASRATSGGEQFF,TGTGCCAGCAGGGCGACTAGCGGGGGGGAGCAGTTCTTC
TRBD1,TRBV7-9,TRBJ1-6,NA,CASSLGTGNSPLHF,TGTGCCAGCAGCTTAGGGACAGGGAACTCACCCCTCCACTTT
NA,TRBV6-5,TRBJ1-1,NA,CASMETGPYVF,TGTGCCAGCATGGAGACAGGCCCGTACGTCTTT
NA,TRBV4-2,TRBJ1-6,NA,CASSLHGRNSPLHF,TGTGCCAGCAGCCTGCATGGGAGAAATTCACCCCTCCACTTT
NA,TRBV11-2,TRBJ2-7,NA,CASSFPVGGSYEQYF,TGTGCCAGCAGCTTTCCGGTAGGGGGATCCTACGAGCAGTACTTC
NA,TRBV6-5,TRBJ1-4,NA,CASSSAVDNEKLFF,TGTGCCAGCAGCAGCGCGGTCGATAATGAAAAACTGTTTTTT
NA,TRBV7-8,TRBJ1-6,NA,CASSPDPNSPLHF,TGTGCCAGCAGCCCCGACCCTAATTCACCCCTCCACTTT
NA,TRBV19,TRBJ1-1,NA,CASSKTVNTEAFF,TGTGCCAGTAGTAAGACAGTGAACACTGAAGCTTTCTTT
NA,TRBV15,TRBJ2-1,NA,CATSRDPRVEEQFF,TGTGCCACCAGCAGAGATCCAAGGGTTGAGGAGCAGTTCTTC
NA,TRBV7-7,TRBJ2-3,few,CASSLSPGRRDTQYF,TGTGCTAGCAGCTTAAGTCCAGGGCGAAGAGATACGCAGTATTTT
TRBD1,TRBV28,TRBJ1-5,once,CASSSGQGNDQPQHF,TGTGCCAGCAGTTCGGGACAGGGAAATGATCAGCCCCAGCATTTT
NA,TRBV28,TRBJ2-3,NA,CASSPPGGSLSTDTQYF,TGTGCCAGCAGTCCCCCCGGAGGGTCCCTTAGCACAGATACGCAGTATTTT
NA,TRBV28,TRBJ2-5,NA,CASSFVGTTSRTQYF,TGTGCCAGCAGTTTTGTAGGGACCACCAGTCGGACCCAGTACTTC
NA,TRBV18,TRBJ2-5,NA,CASSPPTLQETQYF,TGTGCCAGCTCACCACCGACCCTCCAAGAGACCCAGTACTTC
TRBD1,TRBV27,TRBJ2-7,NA,CASSLIPPGQGLYEQYF,TGTGCCAGCAGTTTAATCCCCCCTGGACAGGGCCTTTACGAGCAGTACTTC
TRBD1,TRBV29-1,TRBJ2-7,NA,CSGRTGRHEQYF,TGCAGCGGACGGACAGGGCGCCACGAGCAGTACTTC
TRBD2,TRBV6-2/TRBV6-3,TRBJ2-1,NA,CASSYRTSGFNEQFF,TGTGCCAGCAGCTATAGGACTAGCGGATTCAATGAGCAGTTCTTC
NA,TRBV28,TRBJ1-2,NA,CASSFSGNYGYTF,TGTGCCAGCAGTTTCTCAGGAAACTATGGCTACACCTTC
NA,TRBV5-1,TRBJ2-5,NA,CASSFQVFQETQYF,TGCGCCAGCAGCTTTCAGGTGTTCCAAGAGACCCAGTACTTC
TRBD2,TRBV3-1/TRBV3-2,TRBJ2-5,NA,CASSPLAGVAETQYF,TGTGCCAGCAGCCCGTTAGCGGGAGTGGCAGAGACCCAGTACTTC
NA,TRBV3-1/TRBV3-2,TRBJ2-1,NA,CASSHGINEQFF,TGTGCCAGCAGCCACGGCATCAATGAGCAGTTCTTC
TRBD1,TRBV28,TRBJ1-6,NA,CASSSPGQLNSPLHF,TGTGCCAGCAGTTCACCGGGACAGCTAAATTCACCCCTCCACTTT
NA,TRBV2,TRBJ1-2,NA,CASSGGITRGGGYTF,TGTGCCAGCAGTGGGGGCATTACCCGGGGAGGAGGCTACACCTTC
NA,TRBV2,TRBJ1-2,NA,CASSIRTVGYTF,TGTGCCAGCAGTATCCGGACAGTTGGCTACACCTTC
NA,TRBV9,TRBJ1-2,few,CASSASRRGGFGYTF,TGTGCCAGCAGCGCATCACGACGCGGGGGGTTTGGCTACACCTTC
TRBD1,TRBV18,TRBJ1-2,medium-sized,CASSPTGTGGYGYTF,TGTGCCAGCTCACCAACCGGGACAGGGGGATATGGCTACACCTTC
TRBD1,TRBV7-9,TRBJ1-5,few,CASSSTTGPNQPQHF,TGTGCCAGCAGCTCCACGACAGGGCCCAATCAGCCCCAGCATTTT
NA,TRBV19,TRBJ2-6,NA,CASSSRWSVSGANVLTF,TGTGCCAGTAGTTCCCGGTGGAGCGTCTCTGGGGCCAACGTCCTGACTTTC
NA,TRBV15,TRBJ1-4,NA,CATSRDITGLGIATNEKLFF,TGTGCCACCAGCAGAGATATCACGGGGTTAGGGATTGCAACTAATGAAAAACTGTTTTTT
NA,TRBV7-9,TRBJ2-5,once,CASSQAGRQETQYF,TGTGCCAGCAGTCAGGCGGGACGGCAAGAGACCCAGTACTTC
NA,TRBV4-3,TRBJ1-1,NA,CASSQERRTEAFF,TGCGCCAGCAGCCAAGAACGGCGCACTGAAGCTTTCTTT
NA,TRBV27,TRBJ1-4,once,CASSTPGKSTNEKLFF,TGTGCCAGCAGTACCCCGGGCAAATCAACTAATGAAAAACTGTTTTTT
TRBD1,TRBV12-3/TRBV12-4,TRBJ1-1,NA,CASRTGKNTEAFF,TGTGCCAGCAGGACAGGGAAGAACACTGAAGCTTTCTTT
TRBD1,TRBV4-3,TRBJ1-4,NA,CASSGRQGWEATNEKLFF,TGCGCCAGCAGCGGCCGACAGGGATGGGAAGCAACTAATGAAAAACTGTTTTTT
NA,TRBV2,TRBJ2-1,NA,CASSEDLGDIDEQFF,TGTGCCAGCAGTGAAGACCTAGGTGATATCGATGAGCAGTTCTTC
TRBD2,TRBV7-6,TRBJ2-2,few,CASSPGLPGTGELFF,TGTGCCAGCAGCCCGGGACTACCCGGAACCGGGGAGCTGTTTTTT
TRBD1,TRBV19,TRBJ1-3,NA,CASSPDRGSGNTIYF,TGTGCCAGTAGTCCGGACAGGGGCTCTGGAAACACCATATATTTT
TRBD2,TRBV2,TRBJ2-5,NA,CASSEGTRQETQYF,TGTGCCAGCAGTGAGGGGACTAGACAGGAGACCCAGTACTTC
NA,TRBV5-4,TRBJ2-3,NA,CASSPPGPPNTDTQYF,TGTGCCAGCAGCCCACCCGGACCTCCCAACACAGATACGCAGTATTTT
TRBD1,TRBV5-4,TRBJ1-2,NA,CASSPETGSIGGYTF,TGTGCCAGCAGCCCTGAGACAGGGTCCATCGGTGGCTACACCTTC
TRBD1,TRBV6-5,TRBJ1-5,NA,CASRKTGDNQPQHF,TGTGCCAGCAGGAAAACAGGGGACAATCAGCCCCAGCATTTT
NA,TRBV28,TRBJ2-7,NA,CASSLGTYEQYF,TGTGCCAGCAGTTTAGGGACCTACGAGCAGTACTTC
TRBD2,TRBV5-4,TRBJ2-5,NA,CASSLAGPPETQYF,TGTGCCAGCAGCTTAGCGGGACCCCCGGAGACCCAGTACTTC
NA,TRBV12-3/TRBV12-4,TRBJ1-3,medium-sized,CAGRGAGNTIYF,TGTGCCGGGCGGGGGGCTGGAAACACCATATATTTT
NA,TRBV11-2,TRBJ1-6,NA,CASSFDPSPNSPLHF,TGTGCCAGCAGCTTTGACCCATCCCCTAATTCACCCCTCCACTTT
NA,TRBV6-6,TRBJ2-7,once,CASSYSFTVDEQYF,TGTGCCAGCAGTTACTCTTTTACGGTAGACGAGCAGTACTTC
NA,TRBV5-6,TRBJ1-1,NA,CASSLLGAGTEAFF,TGTGCCAGCAGCTTGCTGGGGGCCGGCACTGAAGCTTTCTTT
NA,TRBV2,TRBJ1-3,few,CASRYRGGRGQPSSGNTIYF,TGTGCCAGCAGGTACCGAGGAGGCAGGGGCCAACCCAGCTCTGGAAACACCATATATTTT
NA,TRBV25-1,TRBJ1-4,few,CASSGDTEKLFF,TGTGCCAGCAGTGGGGACACTGAAAAACTGTTTTTT